One and the same sample provided the 29 T cell receptor beta chains below, sequenced in a study of blood T cell repertoires in COVID-19. Generated by immunoSEQ multiplex PCR, the TCRdb table keeps only in-frame clones and is missing some. The sample holds 260,000 or so clones, 85% seen once. The source material was PBMCs or T cells enriched from blood (not recorded which). These receptors all come from a woman in her 50s who had recovered from COVID-19.

The chain recombines TRBV18 with TRBJ2-1; 8 bases align to TRBD1. The trim removed 6 bases at V and 7 bases at J, leaving 2 bases unmatched. The CDR3 loop spans 12 amino acids. Germline CDR1 KGHSH, CDR2 LQKENI. CDR3 loop: CASSRTGNEQFF. CDR3 nucleotide sequence: TGTGCCAGCTCCCGGACAGGGAATGAGCAGTTCTTC.

Note on this clone: Different DNA sequences within this sample yield the same CDR3. The gene calls are TRBV18 and TRBJ1-1, with D unclear. The CDR3 is made up of 15 amino acids. The germline gives CDR1 KGHSH, CDR2 LQKENI. Trimming stripped 1 base from V and 2 bases from J, with 11 bases between. CDR3 sequence reads: CASSPRGTANTEAFF. The CDR3 bases are TGTGCCAGCTCACCACGAGGTACGGCTAACACTGAAGCTTTCTTT.

The chain is built from TRBV23-1 and TRBJ2-1; D may be TRBD2 (6 bases). TRBV23-1 is designated an ORF whose function remains uncertain. The CDR3 loop spans 8 amino acids. The chain's CDR3 is CRGNEQFF. Written as DNA, the CDR3 is TGCCGGGGGAATGAGCAGTTCTTC.

J is TRBJ1-2 and V is TRBV12-3 or TRBV12-4; no definite D call. This CDR3 has 12 residues. Trimming cost V 5 bases and J 8 bases, with 12 bases left between them. CDR3 amino acids: CASSLDTGGYTF. The CDR3 nucleotides read TGTGCCAGCAGTCTTGACACCGGCGGCTACACCTTC.

This clone was detected only a few times. This chain links TRBV9 with TRBJ2-7, with 11 nucleotides matching TRBD2. This CDR3 is built from 16 residues. Germline V gives CDR1 SGDLS, CDR2 YYNGEE. Germline trimming cut 4 bases from V and 3 bases from J; bases unmatched to any gene: 9. The CDR3 DNA sequence: TGTGCCAGCAGCTCTAACCGACTAGCGGGGTTCTACGAGCAGTACTTC. As protein: CASSSNRLAGFYEQYF.

The chain uses TRBV12-3 or TRBV12-4 and TRBJ1-6; a weak D match, TRBD1 (5 bases). V was trimmed by 7 bases and J by 8 bases, leaving 12 bases between them. The CDR3 spans 13 residues. CDR3 sequence (DNA): TGTGCCAGCAAGGCCCAGGGTGATTCACCCCTCCACTTT. Translation: CASKAQGDSPLHF.

The chain uses TRBV10-2 and TRBJ1-4, with a tentative D call TRBD1 (5 bases). CDR3 length equals 14 residues. Germline CDR1 and CDR2: WSHSY and SAAADI. V lost 6 bases, J lost 8 bases, and 16 bases lay in between. Here the CDR3 reads CASRPTSPGEKLFF. Written as DNA, the CDR3 is TGCGCCAGCAGACCTACTTCACCAGGGGAAAAACTGTTTTTT.

The chain uses TRBV10-2 and TRBJ1-1; a possible D gene is TRBD1 (5 bases). Germline V gene data show CDR1 as WSHSY and CDR2 as SAAADI. The CDR3 contains 13 residues. V lost 3 bases and J lost 7, with 12 bases in between. The CDR3 DNA reads TGCGCCAGCAGTGACCAGGGTCACCATGAAGCTTTCTTT. Translated: CASSDQGHHEAFF.

This clone has more than one count but fewer than ten. The chain links TRBV28 to TRBJ1-4; D gene uncertain. This CDR3 comprises 14 residues. Germline-derived CDR1 and CDR2 are MDHEN and SYDVKM. The germline V and J ends were trimmed by 5 bases and 6 bases, with 13 bases remaining between them. CDR3 loop: CASSPGLVDEKLFF. The CDR3 DNA follows: TGTGCCAGCAGTCCAGGACTGGTGGATGAAAAACTGTTTTTT. The full variable domain, with the rest looked up from reference TRBV28 and TRBJ1-4, is DVKVTQSSRYLVKRTGEKVFLECVQDMDHENMFWYRQDPGLGLRLIYFSYDVKMKEKGDIPEGYSVSREKKERFSLILESASTNQTSMYLCASSPGLVDEKLFFGSGTQLSVL.

This clone was seen more than once but under ten times. The chain uses TRBV18 and TRBJ1-1, with TRBD1 identical over 10 bases. The V segment lost 1 base and the J segment 3 bases; nucleotides outside the gene matches: 8. There are 17 residues in the CDR3. Germline V CDR1 and CDR2: KGHSH, LQKENI. CDR3 amino acids: CASSPRSRTGGDTEAFF. The DNA of the CDR3 is TGTGCCAGCTCACCACGATCCCGGACAGGGGGAGACACTGAAGCTTTCTTT.

The chain joins TRBV3-1 (or the pseudogene TRBV3-2) to TRBJ1-4; a possible D gene is TRBD1 (5 bases). Trimming cost V 3 bases and J 5 bases, with 10 bases left between them. The CDR3 is 14 amino acids. CDR1 LGHDT and CDR2 YNNKEL come from the germline V gene (reference sequence). CDR3 bases: TGTGCCAGCAGCCAGCAGACAGTCAATGAAAAACTGTTTTTT. It translates to CASSQQTVNEKLFF.

The genes are TRBV30 and TRBJ2-2; 8 positions agree with TRBD1. Per the germline V gene, CDR1 is GTSNPN and CDR2 is SVGIG (reference sequence). The CDR3 spans 13 residues. Written as DNA, the CDR3 is TGTGCTCGCGGCGGACAGGGCGGCGGGGAGCTGTTTTTT. This sequence encodes CARGGQGGGELFF.

The chain uses TRBV6-2 or TRBV6-3 and TRBJ2-5, with 8 bases lining up with TRBD1. Germline values: CDR1 MNHEY, CDR2 SVGEGT. V shed 4 bases, J shed 2 bases, and the junction held 6 bases outside the gene matches. This CDR3 contains 15 residues. CDR3 amino acids: CASSFSGQVQETQYF. The CDR3 DNA reads TGTGCCAGCAGTTTTTCGGGACAGGTACAAGAGACCCAGTACTTC.

The chain couples TRBV4-3 to TRBJ2-1; D remains ambiguous. The germline V and J ends were trimmed by 1 base and 0 bases, with 10 bases remaining between them. Germline loops: CDR1 LGHNA, CDR2 YSLEER. This CDR3 is 16 amino acids long. The CDR3 region is CASSQGWLNSYNEQFF. The DNA for the CDR3 is TGCGCCAGCAGCCAAGGTTGGCTCAACTCCTACAATGAGCAGTTCTTC.

The V gene is TRBV15, the J gene TRBJ2-2, with 11 bases that match TRBD2. From germline, CDR1 is LNHNV and CDR2 YYDKDF (reference sequence). The junction had 3 bases not matched to a gene; V was cut back by 5 bases and J by 4 bases. The CDR3 contains 15 residues. The CDR3 DNA follows: TGTGCCACCAGCGGTACTAGCGGGGGCACCGGGGAGCTGTTTTTT. It translates to CATSGTSGGTGELFF.

This clone appeared a single time. This chain connects TRBV2 to TRBJ1-2, with TRBD1 matching over 7 bases. The ends lost 2 bases at V and 2 bases at J; junction bases unmatched: 2. This CDR3 has 14 amino acids. Looked up from germline, CDR1 is SNHLY and CDR2 is FYNNEI. CDR3 DNA: TGTGCCAGCAGTGAAAGACAGGGAAACTATGGCTACACCTTC. This codes for CASSERQGNYGYTF.

This rearrangement joins TRBV5-1 to TRBJ2-5; TRBD2 matches at 15 bases. Germline values: CDR1 SGHRS, CDR2 YFSETQ. The V segment lost 4 bases and the J segment 5 bases; nucleotides outside the gene matches: 6. This CDR3 has 16 residues. The CDR3 is CASSTTGLAGGETQYF. In nucleotides, the CDR3 is TGCGCCAGCAGCACCACGGGACTAGCGGGAGGTGAGACCCAGTACTTC.

DNA for the CDR3: TGTGCCAGCAGCCATAATATTTTAGCAGGGGGCCATGGCTACACCTTC. This translates into CASSHNILAGGHGYTF. The chain carries TRBV3-1 (or the pseudogene TRBV3-2) and TRBJ1-2; 8 bases agree with TRBD1. Germline V gene data show CDR1 as LGHDT and CDR2 as YNNKEL (reference sequence). The CDR3 sequence is 16 residues long. J gave up 6 bases and V 3 bases, and 12 bases lay outside the gene matches.

V gene TRBV9 combines with J gene TRBJ2-7, with D possibly TRBD2 on 5 matching bases. CDR1 and CDR2 (germline): SGDLS, YYNGEE. With 2 bases removed from V and 2 bases from J, the gap between germline ends came to 8 bases. This CDR3 comprises 13 residues. The CDR3 is CASSVGETYEQYF. The CDR3 bases are TGTGCCAGCAGCGTCGGGGAAACCTACGAGCAGTACTTC. The entire variable domain, with the rest obtained from reference TRBV9 and TRBJ2-7, is as follows: DSGVTQTPKHLITATGQRVTLRCSPRSGDLSVYWYQQSLDQGLQFLIQYYNGEERAKGNILERFSAQQFPDLHSELNLSSLELGDSALYFCASSVGETYEQYFGPGTRLTVT.

In nucleotides, the CDR3 is TGTGCCAGTAGTTCCCCCCTGGCAGGATCCTACGAGCAGTACTTC. This codes for CASSSPLAGSYEQYF. V gene TRBV19 combines with J gene TRBJ2-7; D not resolved. This CDR3 contains 15 residues. In germline, CDR1 is LNHDA, CDR2 SQIVND (reference sequence). The ends were cut back, 5 bases at V and 1 base at J, with 15 bases in the middle.

This chain connects TRBV4-1 to TRBJ2-7, with TRBD1 as a possible D gene (5 bases). V gave up 1 base and J gave up 2 bases, with 12 bases separating them. In germline, CDR1 is MGHRA, CDR2 YSYEKL. This CDR3 spans 15 amino acids. The CDR3 DNA follows: TGCGCCAGCAGCCAAGCAGACAGAATTCCCTACGAGCAGTACTTC. Its translation is CASSQADRIPYEQYF.

The sample holds one count of this clone. Other DNA sequences within the sample encode an identical CDR3. The chain couples TRBV9 to TRBJ2-3, with TRBD2 as a possible D gene (5 bases). V dropped 2 bases and J dropped 0 bases, with 7 bases sitting between them. The CDR3 runs to 14 residues. Per the germline V gene, CDR1 is SGDLS and CDR2 is YYNGEE. The CDR3 is CASSVRGSTDTQYF. DNA of the CDR3: TGTGCCAGCAGCGTTCGGGGTAGCACAGATACGCAGTATTTT.

The rearrangement joins TRBV4-3 to TRBJ2-7; 7 bases align to TRBD2. With V trimmed by 1 base and J by 2 bases, 2 bases remained unmatched. This CDR3 contains 14 residues. Per germline, CDR1 LGHNA and CDR2 YSLEER. The CDR3 DNA follows: TGCGCCAGCAGCCAAGTAAGCGGGGCCTACGAGCAGTACTTC. It encodes CASSQVSGAYEQYF.

This clone has more than one count but fewer than ten. The chain has TRBV28 and TRBJ1-2, with 7 bases matching TRBD1. The CDR3 consists of 15 residues. Germline V gene lookup returns CDR1 MDHEN and CDR2 SYDVKM. V was clipped by 9 bases and J by 1 base; unmatched bases: 11. CDR3 coding DNA: TGTGCCAGTATCGACGGGACAGCATTTAACTATGGCTACACCTTC. Protein product: CASIDGTAFNYGYTF.

The genes are TRBV7-9 and TRBJ1-2; 7 bases line up with TRBD1. This CDR3 is 13 amino acids long. Germline assignment: CDR1 SEHNR and CDR2 FQNEAQ (reference sequence). V shed 1 base, J shed 8 bases, and the junction held 4 bases outside the gene matches. CDR3: CASSLDRGVGYTF. Written as DNA, the CDR3 is TGTGCCAGCAGCTTAGACAGGGGCGTCGGCTACACCTTC.

The chain carries TRBV7-2 and TRBJ2-3, with 12 nucleotides matching TRBD2. The CDR3 loop spans 16 amino acids. Germline assignment: CDR1 SGHTA and CDR2 FQGNSA. The junction had 3 bases not matched to a gene; V was cut back by 4 bases and J by 1 base. CDR3 loop: CASSSLAGGGTDTQYF. CDR3 DNA: TGTGCCAGCAGCTCCCTAGCGGGGGGGGGCACAGATACGCAGTATTTT.

The chain links TRBV15 to TRBJ2-1; 9 nucleotides agree with TRBD2. V dropped 3 bases and J dropped 7; count of bases not matched to a gene: 16. CDR1 and CDR2 (germline): LNHNV, YYDKDF (reference sequence). The CDR3 extends over 18 amino acids. CDR3 sequence reads: CATSSWQGVLAGRNEQFF. Written as DNA, the CDR3 is TGTGCCACCAGCAGTTGGCAGGGGGTCCTAGCGGGGCGTAATGAGCAGTTCTTC.

Here the CDR3 DNA reads TGTGCCAGCAGTGAGGGATGGGACAGGGGTGAAAAACTGTTTTTT. Its protein is CASSEGWDRGEKLFF. The chain links TRBV2 to TRBJ1-4; 10 bases are a match to TRBD1. The CDR3 contains 15 residues. Per germline, CDR1 SNHLY and CDR2 FYNNEI. V shed 3 bases, J shed 7 bases, and the junction held 5 bases outside the gene matches.

The rearrangement joins TRBV19 to TRBJ1-6; TRBD1 matches 8 bases. V shed 3 bases and J 6 bases; nucleotides not matched to a gene: 4. The CDR3 length is 15 residues. CDR1 LNHDA and CDR2 SQIVND come from the germline V gene (reference sequence). CDR3 sequence reads: CASSIDGTGNSPLHF. Written as DNA, the CDR3 is TGTGCCAGTAGTATCGACGGGACAGGTAATTCACCCCTCCACTTT. Together with reference TRBV19 and TRBJ1-6, the CDR3 gives the full variable domain: DGGITQSPKYLFRKEGQNVTLSCEQNLNHDAMYWYRQDPGQGLRLIYYSQIVNDFQKGDIAEGYSVSREKKESFPLTVTSAQKNPTAFYLCASSIDGTGNSPLHFGNGTRLTVT.